This entry describes one T cell receptor beta chain. This sample is part of a study of blood T cell repertoires in COVID-19. Study overall: Some COVID-19 samples were acute and others convalescent; all came from the United States, Italy and Spain. T cells, B-cell-depleted T cells, or PBMCs supplied cDNA or gDNA.

Original processing methods: Amplification of reference gene primers provided the estimated nucleated cell counts. Assay: immunoSEQ multiplex PCR; the TCRdb copy retains only in-frame clones and omits some. That table supplies the V and J calls and clone size; D and trimming were determined from the DNA. The sample includes approximately 260,000 clones, 70% to 90% seen only once; the top ten take around 4.5%. The CDR3 totals 12 residues. Germline CDR1 and CDR2: SGHTA and FQGTGA. Trimming stripped 5 bases from V and 9 bases from J, with 11 bases between. The source of this sequence is a man aged 60-69 years who had recovered from COVID-19. Sequencing used peripheral blood. The chain couples TRBV7-3 to TRBJ2-1; D gene unclear. The CDR3 protein is CASSPQTGEQFF. CDR3 coding DNA: TGTGCCAGCAGCCCTCAGACGGGTGAGCAGTTCTTC.